The next 16 T cell receptor beta chains were all read from a single sample in a study of cytomegalovirus exposure and HLA in healthy donors (dated by TCRdb to 2016 to 2017). The library came from the immunoSEQ multiplex PCR assay. The multiplex PCR relied on a mix of 60 forward primers for TCR Vbeta segments and 13 reverse primers for TCR Jbeta segments. TCRdb took over this immuneACCESS table, retaining in-frame rearrangements with V and J assigned. Such tables are incomplete; in checked studies, under half of the missing clones stem from an unresolved V gene, and the remainder is unexplained. In this sample's table one finds some 200,000 clones. Together, the top ten hold 0.95% to 1.3% of the sample. The sequenced sample was PBMCs. The receptors come from a girl aged 2 to 10 in good health and CMV-seropositive.

This chain uses TRBV28 with TRBJ2-7, with 12 bases matching TRBD2. Trimming removed 6 bases from V and 2 bases from J; junction bases left unmatched: 2. CDR3 length: 14 amino acids. The germline CDR1 and CDR2 sequences are MDHEN and SYDVKM. CDR3 in amino acids: CASSLAGGPYEQYF. The CDR3 DNA follows: TGTGCCAGCAGCCTAGCGGGAGGGCCCTACGAGCAGTACTTC.

The chain uses TRBV7-8 and TRBJ2-1; TRBD2 aligns across 9 bases. The germline CDR1 and CDR2 sequences are SGHVS and FQNEAQ. Trimming cost V 4 bases and J 6 bases; bases outside gene matches: 7. The CDR3 covers 15 residues. The DNA for the CDR3 is TGTGCCAGCAGCTCATTAGCGGGAGCGGTCAATGAGCAGTTCTTC. Translation: CASSSLAGAVNEQFF.

This chain connects TRBV11-2 to TRBJ1-1, with D tentatively TRBD1 (5 bases). CDR1 and CDR2 from the germline V gene are SGHAT and FQNNGV. V was trimmed by 8 bases and J by 3 bases, leaving 13 bases between them. The CDR3 sequence is 13 residues long. CDR3 nucleotides: TGTGCCAGCGGGGCCGGGGGGGACACTGAAGCTTTCTTT. Its translation: CASGAGGDTEAFF.

The rearrangement uses TRBV5-5 and TRBJ2-2; 7 nucleotides line up with TRBD2. Germline CDR1 and CDR2: SGHKS and YYEKEE (reference sequence). The CDR3 covers 14 residues. Unmatched junction bases numbered 9, after V lost 7 bases and J lost 6 bases. CDR3 sequence: CASGGRVGAGELFF. Here the CDR3 DNA reads TGTGCCAGCGGGGGGAGGGTTGGGGCCGGGGAGCTGTTTTTT.

The V and J genes are TRBV27 and TRBJ2-7; 7 nucleotides align to TRBD1. V was pared by 3 bases and J by 5 bases, with 4 bases of the junction left unmatched. The CDR3 is 13 residues long. The germline V gene has CDR1 MNHEY and CDR2 SMNVEV (reference sequence). In DNA form, the CDR3 reads TGTGCCAGCAGTTTGGACAGGTTGGACGAGCAGTACTTC. Protein: CASSLDRLDEQYF.

This chain connects TRBV7-8 to TRBJ2-7, with D maybe TRBD1 (5 bases). The ends were cut back, 0 bases at V and 5 bases at J, with 14 bases in the middle. The germline CDR1 and CDR2 sequences are SGHVS and FQNEAQ. CDR3 length: 15 amino acids. CDR3 DNA sequence: TGTGCCAGCAGCTTAGCGGGGCAGGGTTGGGACGAGCAGTACTTC. This sequence encodes CASSLAGQGWDEQYF.

The V call is TRBV28, the J call TRBJ1-2, with 10 nucleotides matching TRBD1. The V gene end was trimmed by 5 bases and the J gene end by 8 bases; junction bases not matched to a gene: 8. The CDR3 has 14 amino acids. CDR1 MDHEN and CDR2 SYDVKM come from the germline V gene. The CDR3 protein is CASSLDRGRPGYTF. DNA of the CDR3: TGTGCCAGCAGTCTAGACAGGGGGCGCCCAGGCTACACCTTC.

The rearrangement joins TRBV18 to TRBJ1-1; D not certain. Trimming left V 2 bases short and J 9 bases short, with 10 bases between. The germline V gene has CDR1 KGHSH and CDR2 LQKENI. The CDR3 has 12 amino acids. CDR3: CASSPEDRKAFF. In DNA form, the CDR3 reads TGTGCCAGCTCACCAGAGGATAGGAAAGCTTTCTTT. The full variable domain, rest sourced from reference TRBV18 and TRBJ1-1, is NAGVMQNPRHLVRRRGQEARLRCSPMKGHSHVYWYRQLPEEGLKFMVYLQKENIIDESGMPKERFSAEFPKEGPSILRIQQVVRGDSAAYFCASSPEDRKAFFGQGTRLTVV.

The V and J genes are TRBV10-3 and TRBJ2-6; D might be TRBD1 (6 bases). This CDR3 region has 17 residues. Germline CDR1 is ENHRY and CDR2 is SYGVKD. V was clipped by 0 bases and J by 2 bases, with 11 bases between them. The CDR3 DNA reads TGTGCCATCAGTGAGTCGGACAGAACCCCTGGGGCCAACGTCCTGACTTTC. Translating it yields CAISESDRTPGANVLTF.

On this clone: At one boundary the junction diverges from the germline segment, which might be a read error. Other DNA variants within this sample encode the same CDR3. The chain employs TRBV6-5 and TRBJ2-3, with D tentatively TRBD1 (5 bases). Germline V lookup: CDR1 MNHEY, CDR2 SVGAGI. CDR3 length: 14 amino acids. The CDR3 sequence: CASSLYPGSDTQYF. The CDR3 DNA is TGCGCCAGCAGCCTCTATCCAGGGTCAGATACGCAGTATTTT.

The chain combines TRBV30 with TRBJ2-7, with D perhaps TRBD1 (5 bases). Trimming removed 4 bases from V and 4 bases from J, with 11 bases in between. In germline, CDR1 is GTSNPN, CDR2 SVGIG (reference sequence). The CDR3 spans 12 residues. The CDR3, as DNA: TGTGCCTGGAAAGCAGGGAAATACGAGCAGTACTTC. It is translated as CAWKAGKYEQYF.

The genes are TRBV28 and TRBJ2-1, with TRBD1 matching 8 bases. Per the germline V gene, CDR1 is MDHEN and CDR2 is SYDVKM. The CDR3 loop spans 16 amino acids. Trimming at V came to 5 bases and at J to 7 bases, leaving 13 bases not matched to a gene. The CDR3 loop is CASSPPTGVDRNEQFF. DNA for the CDR3: TGTGCCAGCAGTCCCCCGACAGGGGTCGATAGAAATGAGCAGTTCTTC.

This sequence joins TRBV11-2 and TRBJ1-3, with a weak D call TRBD1 (5 bases). The CDR3 is 15 amino acids. The ends were cut back, 5 bases at V and 0 bases at J, with 11 bases in the middle. CDR1 SGHAT and CDR2 FQNNGV come from the germline V gene. The CDR3 here is CASSPQGFSGNTIYF. The CDR3 nucleotides are TGTGCCAGCAGCCCGCAGGGTTTCTCTGGAAACACCATATATTTT. The full variable domain, completed using reference TRBV11-2 and TRBJ1-3, is EAGVAQSPRYKIIEKRQSVAFWCNPISGHATLYWYQQILGQGPKLLIQFQNNGVVDDSQLPKDRFSAERLKGVDSTLKIQPAKLEDSAVYLCASSPQGFSGNTIYFGEGSWLTVV.

This chain joins TRBV27 and TRBJ2-7, with 9 bases identical to TRBD1. Germline V gene sequence: CDR1 MNHEY, CDR2 SMNVEV (reference sequence). The V gene end was trimmed by 5 bases and the J gene end by 3 bases; junction bases not matched to a gene: 5. This CDR3 region has 14 residues. This CDR3 is CASSPLTGGYEQYF. The CDR3 region has the DNA TGTGCCAGCAGTCCGTTGACAGGGGGCTACGAGCAGTACTTC.

The chain has TRBV27 and TRBJ2-3; 8 bases map to TRBD1. The CDR3 is made up of 17 amino acids. V gave up 1 base and J gave up 4 bases; unmatched junction bases: 10. The V gene's germline CDR1 is MNHEY and CDR2 SMNVEV (reference sequence). The CDR3 region is CASSLWGGQGGSDTQYF. In DNA form, the CDR3 reads TGTGCCAGCAGTTTATGGGGAGGACAGGGAGGATCAGATACGCAGTATTTT.

The chain joins TRBV27 to TRBJ2-7, with a possible D match to TRBD2 (6 bases). V dropped 6 bases and J dropped 2 bases, with 14 bases sitting between them. The CDR3 has 14 residues. The germline gives CDR1 MNHEY, CDR2 SMNVEV (reference sequence). The CDR3 is CASRKTGTPYEQYF. In nucleotides, the CDR3 is TGTGCCAGCAGGAAAACCGGGACTCCCTACGAGCAGTACTTC.